This is a list of T cell receptor beta chains from one sample in a study of OX40 agonist ivuxolimab in advanced cancers. Measured with immunoSEQ multiplex PCR; TCRdb has only the in-frame clones, and not every one. The top ten hold around half of the sample, which has thousands of clones, roughly 64% seen once. Specimen: CD4+ or CD8+ T cells sorted from blood, collected in a trial of the OX40 agonist ivuxolimab. These TCRs come from an adult with an advanced solid tumor such as melanoma, head and neck, liver or kidney cancer. Each CDR3 is given with its conserved first and last residue. A D gene is named only where the DNA matches it firmly. Only part of the rows carry a size: once, few, many, or a class if the clone is expanded.

DNA	CDR3	V	J	length	D	size
TGCGCCAGCAGCTCGATCCAAGGGAGTGCCTCCTACAATGAGCAGTTCTTC	CASSSIQGSASYNEQFF	TRBV5-1	TRBJ2-1	17	-	-
TGTGCCAGCAGCTTAGGATCTAGCGTGGGGTACCAAGAGACCCAGTACTTC	CASSLGSSVGYQETQYF	TRBV7-2	TRBJ2-5	17	-	-
TGTGCCAGCAGCTTAGGCCAGGGATTCTACGAGCAGTACTTC	CASSLGQGFYEQYF	TRBV28	TRBJ2-7	14	-	-
TGTGCCAGCAATTCCCGGAGGAGCTCCTACGAGCAGTACTTC	CASNSRRSSYEQYF	TRBV27	TRBJ2-7	14	-	-
TGTGCCAGCAACCTGGACAGGGGTAACTCCTACAATGAGCAGTTCTTC	CASNLDRGNSYNEQFF	TRBV28	TRBJ2-1	16	TRBD1	few
TGTGCCAGCAGCTTAGAAGCCGGAGAGACCCAGTACTTC	CASSLEAGETQYF	TRBV7-9	TRBJ2-5	13	-	few
TGCGCCAGCAGCCAAGGGACGAGGACTGAAGCTTTCTTT	CASSQGTRTEAFF	TRBV4-1	TRBJ1-1	13	-	-
TGTGCCAGCTCACCTGACGGGAGAACCGAGCAGTACTTC	CASSPDGRTEQYF	TRBV18	TRBJ2-7	13	-	once
TGTGCCAGCAGTTACGTAGCGGGAGGCCCTTTAGAGCAGTTCTTC	CASSYVAGGPLEQFF	TRBV6-5	TRBJ2-1	15	TRBD2	-
TGTGCCATTTCGACTACCTACAATGAGCAGTTCTTC	CAISTTYNEQFF	TRBV27	TRBJ2-1	12	-	-
TGTGCCATCAGGATTATGGTGGGCGGGGACACTGAAGCTTTCTTT	CAIRIMVGGDTEAFF	TRBV10-3	TRBJ1-1	15	-	large
TGTGCCAGCAGCAGTGGTTATTGGCAGTCTTACGAGCAGTACTTC	CASSSGYWQSYEQYF	TRBV11-2	TRBJ2-7	15	-	-
TGCGCCAGCAGCTTTATATCCGGGAGCAGCAATGAGCAGTTCTTC	CASSFISGSSNEQFF	TRBV5-1	TRBJ2-1	15	-	-
TGTGCCAGCAGCTTGGTTCAGGATGAAGCTTTCTTT	CASSLVQDEAFF	TRBV11-2	TRBJ1-1	12	-	-
TGTGCCAGCAGCTTCGGGACTAGCGGGAGGGGTAATGAGCAGTTCTTC	CASSFGTSGRGNEQFF	TRBV5-6	TRBJ2-1	16	TRBD2	-
TGTGCCAGCAGTGGACTAGCGGGATTAGACACCGGGGAGCTGTTTTTT	CASSGLAGLDTGELFF	TRBV27	TRBJ2-2	16	TRBD2	few
TGTGCCAGCAGTCGGACTAGCGGGCGCCAAGAGACCCAGTACTTC	CASSRTSGRQETQYF	TRBV6-5	TRBJ2-5	15	TRBD2	-
TGTGCCAGCAGTGAATGGGGACAGGGGCCCGGAAACACCATATATTTT	CASSEWGQGPGNTIYF	TRBV2	TRBJ1-3	16	TRBD1	-
TGTGCCAGCAGTTTATTGGGGAAATCTGAAGCTTTCTTT	CASSLLGKSEAFF	TRBV27	TRBJ1-1	13	-	-
TGTGCCAGCAGTTACTCTTTGCAGGGGTCCTATGGCTACACCTTC	CASSYSLQGSYGYTF	TRBV6-6	TRBJ1-2	15	-	-
TGTGCCAGTAGTATAGTGGGGGAAACCTACGAGCAGTACTTC	CASSIVGETYEQYF	TRBV19	TRBJ2-7	14	-	few
TGCAGCGCCGAGGGCCAGGGCACAGATACGCAGTATTTT	CSAEGQGTDTQYF	TRBV29-1	TRBJ2-3	13	-	-
TGTGCCAGCAGCTTAGAATTCGGGGCCTATGGCTACACCTTC	CASSLEFGAYGYTF	TRBV11-3	TRBJ1-2	14	-	-
TGTGCCACGGACAGGGCGAACACCGGGGAGCTGTTTTTT	CATDRANTGELFF	TRBV6-5	TRBJ2-2	13	TRBD1	-
TGTGCCACCAGCACCCACCGGGGGGGTTACGAGCAGTACTTC	CATSTHRGGYEQYF	TRBV15	TRBJ2-7	14	TRBD2	-
TGTGCCAGCAGCTTGACGGGCGGCACCGGGGAGCTGTTTTTT	CASSLTGGTGELFF	TRBV7-8	TRBJ2-2	14	-	medium-sized
TGTGCCAGCAGCGTAGACCGATGGGCAGGGTCTGGGAACACTGAAGCTTTCTTT	CASSVDRWAGSGNTEAFF	TRBV9	TRBJ1-1	18	-	few
TGTGCCAGCACCTTGAGCCCTAAGGGAGCAGGAGCTAACTATGGCTACACCTTC	CASTLSPKGAGANYGYTF	TRBV25-1	TRBJ1-2	18	-	-
TGTGCCAGTAGTCCCTATGACCGGAACACTGAAGCTTTCTTT	CASSPYDRNTEAFF	TRBV19	TRBJ1-1	14	-	-
TGTGCCAGCAGTTTATTCGGTCGCGGGCTAGCGGGAGGGCCGGCCAAAAACATTCAGTACTTC	CASSLFGRGLAGGPAKNIQYF	TRBV27	TRBJ2-4	21	TRBD2	-
TGCGCCAGCAGACCGACAGGGGGGAGTGCAGATACGCAGTATTTT	CASRPTGGSADTQYF	TRBV4-1	TRBJ2-3	15	TRBD1	-
TGCAGCGCTTCGGACAGTCCCTACGAGCAGTACTTC	CSASDSPYEQYF	TRBV29-1	TRBJ2-7	12	-	few
TGTGCCAGCAGTGCAGTGTATATCGCCTACGAGCAGTACTTC	CASSAVYIAYEQYF	TRBV28	TRBJ2-7	14	-	-